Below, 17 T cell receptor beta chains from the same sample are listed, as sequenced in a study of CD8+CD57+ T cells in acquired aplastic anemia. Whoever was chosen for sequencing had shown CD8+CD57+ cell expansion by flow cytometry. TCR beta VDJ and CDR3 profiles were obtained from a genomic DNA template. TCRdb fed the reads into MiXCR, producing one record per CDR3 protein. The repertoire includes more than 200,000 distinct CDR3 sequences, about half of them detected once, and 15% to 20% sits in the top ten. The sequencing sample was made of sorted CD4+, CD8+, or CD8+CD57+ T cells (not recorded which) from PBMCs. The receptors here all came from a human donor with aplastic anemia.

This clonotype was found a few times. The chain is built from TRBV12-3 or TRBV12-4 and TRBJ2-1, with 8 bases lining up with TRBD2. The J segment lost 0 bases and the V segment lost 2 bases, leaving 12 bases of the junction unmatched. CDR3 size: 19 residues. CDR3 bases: TGTGCCAGCAGTTTAAGGTCGGCGGGGGGCCTTAGCTCCTACAATGAGCAGTTCTTC. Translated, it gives CASSLRSAGGLSSYNEQFF.

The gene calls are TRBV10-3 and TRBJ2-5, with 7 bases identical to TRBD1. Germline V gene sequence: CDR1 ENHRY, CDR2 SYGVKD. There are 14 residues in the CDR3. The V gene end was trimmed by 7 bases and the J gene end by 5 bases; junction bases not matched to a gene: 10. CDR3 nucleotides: TGTGCCATCACGGTGAGCGAGGGGGCGGAGACCCAGTACTTC. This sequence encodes CAITVSEGAETQYF.

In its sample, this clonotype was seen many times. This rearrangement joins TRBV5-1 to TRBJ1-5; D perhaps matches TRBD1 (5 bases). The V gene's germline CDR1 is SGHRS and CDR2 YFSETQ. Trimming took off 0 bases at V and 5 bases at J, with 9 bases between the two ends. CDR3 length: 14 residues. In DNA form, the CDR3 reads TGCGCCAGCAGCTTGGTGCCGGGGGATCAGCCCCAGCATTTT. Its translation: CASSLVPGDQPQHF.

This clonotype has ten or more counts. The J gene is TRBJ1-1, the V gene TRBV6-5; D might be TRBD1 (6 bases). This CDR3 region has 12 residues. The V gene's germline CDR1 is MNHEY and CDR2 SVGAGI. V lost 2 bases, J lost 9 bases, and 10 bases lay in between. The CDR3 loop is CASSYRRGQAFF. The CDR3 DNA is TGTGCCAGCAGTTACCGGCGGGGGCAAGCTTTCTTT.

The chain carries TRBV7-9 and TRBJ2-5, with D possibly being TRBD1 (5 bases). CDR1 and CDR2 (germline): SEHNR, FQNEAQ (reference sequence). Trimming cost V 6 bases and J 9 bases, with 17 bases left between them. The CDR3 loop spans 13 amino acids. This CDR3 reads CASSERGNQPQYF. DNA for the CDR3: TGTGCCAGCAGTGAAAGGGGCAATCAGCCCCAGTACTTC.

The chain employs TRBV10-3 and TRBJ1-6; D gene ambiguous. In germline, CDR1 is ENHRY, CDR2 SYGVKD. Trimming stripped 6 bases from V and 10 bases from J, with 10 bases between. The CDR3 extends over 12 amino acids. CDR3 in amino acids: CAISSINSPLHF. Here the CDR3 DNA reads TGTGCCATCAGCTCCATTAACTCACCCCTCCACTTT.

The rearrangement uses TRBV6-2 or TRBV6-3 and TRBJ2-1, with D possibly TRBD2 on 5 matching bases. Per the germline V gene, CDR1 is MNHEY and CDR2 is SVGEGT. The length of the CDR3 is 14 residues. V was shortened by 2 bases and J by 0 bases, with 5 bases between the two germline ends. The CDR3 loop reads CASSYGSSYNEQFF. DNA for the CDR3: TGTGCCAGCAGTTACGGGAGCTCCTACAATGAGCAGTTCTTC.

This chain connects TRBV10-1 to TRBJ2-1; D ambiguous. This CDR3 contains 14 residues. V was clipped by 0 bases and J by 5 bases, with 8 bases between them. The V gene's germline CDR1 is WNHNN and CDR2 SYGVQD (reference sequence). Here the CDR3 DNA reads TGCGCCAGCAGTGAGTCTCAGGAACACAATGAGCAGTTCTTC. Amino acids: CASSESQEHNEQFF.

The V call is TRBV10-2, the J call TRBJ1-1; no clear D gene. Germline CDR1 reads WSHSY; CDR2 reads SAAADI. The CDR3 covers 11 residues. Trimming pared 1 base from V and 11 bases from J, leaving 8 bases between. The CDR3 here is CASSEFGFAFF. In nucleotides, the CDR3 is TGCGCCAGCAGTGAGTTTGGGTTTGCTTTCTTT.

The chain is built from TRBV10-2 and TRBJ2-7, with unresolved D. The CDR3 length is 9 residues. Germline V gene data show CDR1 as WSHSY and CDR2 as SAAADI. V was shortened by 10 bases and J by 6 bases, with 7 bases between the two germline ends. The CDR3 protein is CATFPEQYF. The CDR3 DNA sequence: TGCGCCACGTTTCCCGAGCAGTACTTC.

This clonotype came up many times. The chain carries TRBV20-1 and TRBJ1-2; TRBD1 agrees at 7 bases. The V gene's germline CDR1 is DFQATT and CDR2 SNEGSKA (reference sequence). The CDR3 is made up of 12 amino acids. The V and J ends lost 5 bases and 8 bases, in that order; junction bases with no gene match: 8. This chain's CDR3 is CSADTGARGYTF. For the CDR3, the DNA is TGCAGTGCTGACACAGGGGCCAGGGGCTACACCTTC.

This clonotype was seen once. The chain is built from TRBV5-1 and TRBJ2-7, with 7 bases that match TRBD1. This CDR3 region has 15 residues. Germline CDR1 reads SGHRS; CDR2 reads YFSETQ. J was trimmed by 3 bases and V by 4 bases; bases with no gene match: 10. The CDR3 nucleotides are TGCGCCAGCAGCCAGTACGGGACAGCCAACTACGAGCAGTACTTC. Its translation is CASSQYGTANYEQYF.

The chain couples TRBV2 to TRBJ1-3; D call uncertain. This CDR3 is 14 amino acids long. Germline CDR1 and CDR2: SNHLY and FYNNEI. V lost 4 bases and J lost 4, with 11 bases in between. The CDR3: CASSAAGEGNTIYF. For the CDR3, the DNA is TGTGCCAGCAGTGCTGCGGGCGAGGGAAACACCATATATTTT. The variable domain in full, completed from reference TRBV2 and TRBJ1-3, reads EPEVTQTPSHQVTQMGQEVILRCVPISNHLYFYWYRQILGQKVEFLVSFYNNEISEKSEIFDDQFSVERPDGSNFTLKIRSTKLEDSAMYFCASSAAGEGNTIYFGEGSWLTVV.

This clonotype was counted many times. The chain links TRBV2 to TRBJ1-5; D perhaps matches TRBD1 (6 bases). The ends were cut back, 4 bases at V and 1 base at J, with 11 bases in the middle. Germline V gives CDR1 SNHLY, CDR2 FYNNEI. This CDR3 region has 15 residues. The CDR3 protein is CASSGDNLSNQPQHF. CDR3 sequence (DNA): TGTGCCAGCAGTGGGGACAATTTAAGCAATCAGCCCCAGCATTTT.

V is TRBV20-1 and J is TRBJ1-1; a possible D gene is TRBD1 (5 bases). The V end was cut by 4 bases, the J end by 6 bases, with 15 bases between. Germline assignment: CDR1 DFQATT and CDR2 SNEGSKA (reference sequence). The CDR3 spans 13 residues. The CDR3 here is CSATIRIRAEAFF. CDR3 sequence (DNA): TGCAGTGCTACTATCAGAATCAGGGCTGAAGCTTTCTTT.

The CDR3 loop is CASSFGTWETQYF. The CDR3 region has the DNA TGTGCCAGCAGCTTCGGGACCTGGGAGACCCAGTACTTC. The V call is TRBV7-8, the J call TRBJ2-5, with D possibly called TRBD1 or TRBD2 (5 bases each). The V gene lost 3 bases and the J gene lost 5 bases, with 10 bases spanning the gap. Looked up from germline, CDR1 is SGHVS and CDR2 is FQNEAQ. The CDR3 totals 13 residues.

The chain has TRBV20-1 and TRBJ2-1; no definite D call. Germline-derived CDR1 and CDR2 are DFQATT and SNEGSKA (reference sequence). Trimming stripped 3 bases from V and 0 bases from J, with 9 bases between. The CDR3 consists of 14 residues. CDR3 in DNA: TGCAGTGCTAGGGACGTAAGCTCCTACAATGAGCAGTTCTTC. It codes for CSARDVSSYNEQFF.